The 5 T cell receptor beta chains listed next were all sequenced from one sample in a study of CD8+CD57+ T cells in acquired aplastic anemia. It was genomic DNA that served as the template for profiling TCR beta VDJ and CDR3. In TCRdb, the reads were re-called with MiXCR into one record per CDR3 protein. Of under 350,000 distinct CDR3 sequences detected, roughly 59% appear once; the ten largest clones hold around 1.3%. Whoever was chosen for sequencing had shown CD8+CD57+ cell expansion by flow cytometry. Input material: sorted CD4+, CD8+, or CD8+CD57+ T cells (not recorded which) from PBMCs. These receptors all stem from a human donor with aplastic anemia.

A single count supports this clonotype. Mismatch with germline at one junction end may stem from a read error. J is TRBJ1-5 and V is TRBV2; tentative D call: TRBD1 (6 bases). Germline V lookup: CDR1 SNHLY, CDR2 FYNNEI. The CDR3 sequence is 15 residues long. CDR3 region: CASSDKDRSNQPQHF. CDR3 DNA sequence: TGTGCCAGTAGTGATAAAGACAGGAGCAATCAGCCCCAGCATTTT.

There are many counts of this clonotype. The rearrangement joins TRBV5-1 to TRBJ1-1, with D unresolved. Germline CDR1 reads SGHRS; CDR2 reads YFSETQ. V was pared by 2 bases and J by 3 bases, with 23 bases between. There are 18 residues in the CDR3. The CDR3 DNA reads TGCGCCAGCAGCTTAGTGGTAGGCGGCGCTACTGGGGACACTGAAGCTTTCTTT. This encodes CASSLVVGGATGDTEAFF. The whole variable domain, filled in from reference TRBV5-1 and TRBJ1-1, reads KAGVTQTPRYLIKTRGQQVTLSCSPISGHRSVSWYQQTPGQGLQFLFEYFSETQRNKGNFPGRFSGRQFSNSRSEMNVSTLELGDSALYLCASSLVVGGATGDTEAFFGQGTRLTVV.

This clonotype has just one count. The chain combines TRBV19 with TRBJ1-5, with 7 nucleotides matching TRBD1. V trimming: 9 bases; J trimming: 1 base; junction bases outside the gene matches: 6. The CDR3 spans 14 residues. The germline V gene has CDR1 LNHDA and CDR2 SQIVND (reference sequence). CDR3 sequence: CASRQGGSNQPQHF. DNA for the CDR3: TGTGCCAGCAGACAGGGAGGAAGCAATCAGCCCCAGCATTTT.

In this sample, this clonotype turned up many times. The genes are TRBV14 and TRBJ2-1; 10 bases match TRBD1. The J segment lost 6 bases and the V segment lost 6 bases, leaving 11 bases of the junction unmatched. Germline V lookup: CDR1 SGHDN, CDR2 FVKESK. The length of the CDR3 is 16 residues. The CDR3 sequence is CASSPSPGTGVNEQFF. CDR3 sequence (DNA): TGTGCCAGCAGTCCAAGCCCCGGGACAGGGGTCAATGAGCAGTTCTTC. Full variable domain (remainder filled in from reference TRBV14 and TRBJ2-1): EAGVTQFPSHSVIEKGQTVTLRCDPISGHDNLYWYRRVMGKEIKFLLHFVKESKQDESGMPNNRFLAERTGGTYSTLKVQPAELEDSGVYFCASSPSPGTGVNEQFFGPGTRLTVL.

The chain links TRBV29-1 to TRBJ1-6; a weak D match, TRBD1 (5 bases). The CDR3 consists of 13 residues. Per germline, CDR1 SQVTM and CDR2 ANQGSEA. The V end lost 5 bases, the J end lost 9 bases, and 14 bases lay between the germline ends. The CDR3 DNA reads as TGCAGCGTTCGGGACGAGGATAGTTCACCCCTCCACTTT. Translation: CSVRDEDSSPLHF.